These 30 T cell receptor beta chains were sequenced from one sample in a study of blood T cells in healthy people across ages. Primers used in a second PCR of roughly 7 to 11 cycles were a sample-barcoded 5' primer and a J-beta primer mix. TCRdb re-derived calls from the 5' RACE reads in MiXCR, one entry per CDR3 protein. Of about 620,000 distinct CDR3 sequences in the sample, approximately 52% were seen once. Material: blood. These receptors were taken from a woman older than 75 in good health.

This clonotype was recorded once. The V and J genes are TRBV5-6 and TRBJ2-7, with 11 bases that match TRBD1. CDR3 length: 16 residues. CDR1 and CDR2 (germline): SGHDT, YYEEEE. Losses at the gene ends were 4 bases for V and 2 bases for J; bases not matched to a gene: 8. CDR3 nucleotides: TGTGCCAGCAGCGAGGGGACAGGGGGTTTTACCTACGAGCAGTACTTC. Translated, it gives CASSEGTGGFTYEQYF.

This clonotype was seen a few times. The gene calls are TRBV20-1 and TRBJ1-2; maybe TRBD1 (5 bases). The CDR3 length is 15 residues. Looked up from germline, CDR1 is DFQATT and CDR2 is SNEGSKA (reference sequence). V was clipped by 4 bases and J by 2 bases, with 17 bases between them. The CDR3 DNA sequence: TGCAGTGCTAACGATCTCAGGGAAGGAAACTATGGCTACACCTTC. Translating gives CSANDLREGNYGYTF.

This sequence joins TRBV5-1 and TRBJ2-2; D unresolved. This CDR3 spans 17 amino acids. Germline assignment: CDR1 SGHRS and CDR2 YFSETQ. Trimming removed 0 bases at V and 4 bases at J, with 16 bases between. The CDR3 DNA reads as TGCGCCAGCAGCTTGGTTTCAGCCGGCCTACCCACCGGGGAGCTGTTTTTT. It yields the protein CASSLVSAGLPTGELFF.

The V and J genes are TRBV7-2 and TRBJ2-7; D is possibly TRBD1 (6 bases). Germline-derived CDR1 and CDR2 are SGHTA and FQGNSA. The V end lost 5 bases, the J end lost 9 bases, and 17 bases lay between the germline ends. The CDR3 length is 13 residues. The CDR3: CASSQTRGTVQYF. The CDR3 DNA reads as TGTGCCAGCAGCCAAACCAGGGGCACGGTGCAGTACTTC.

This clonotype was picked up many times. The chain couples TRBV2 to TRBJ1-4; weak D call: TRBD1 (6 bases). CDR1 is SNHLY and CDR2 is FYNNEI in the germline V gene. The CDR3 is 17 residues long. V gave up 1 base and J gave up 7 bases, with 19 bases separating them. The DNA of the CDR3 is TGTGCCAGCAGTGAAGGGAAGGCGGGGACACGGAGTGAAAAACTGTTTTTT. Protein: CASSEGKAGTRSEKLFF.

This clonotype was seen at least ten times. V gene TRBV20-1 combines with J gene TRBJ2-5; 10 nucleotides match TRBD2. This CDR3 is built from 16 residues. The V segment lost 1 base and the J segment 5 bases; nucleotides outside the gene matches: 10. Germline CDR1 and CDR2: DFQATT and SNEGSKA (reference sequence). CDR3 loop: CSARVLSGGAAETQYF. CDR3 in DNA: TGCAGTGCTAGAGTCTTGAGCGGGGGGGCCGCCGAGACCCAGTACTTC.

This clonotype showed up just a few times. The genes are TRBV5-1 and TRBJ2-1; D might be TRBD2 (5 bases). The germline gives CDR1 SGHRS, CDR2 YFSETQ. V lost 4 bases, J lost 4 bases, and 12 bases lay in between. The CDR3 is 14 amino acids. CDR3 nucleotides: TGCGCCAGCAGCGTGTACGACTATTACAATGAGCAGTTCTTC. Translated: CASSVYDYYNEQFF. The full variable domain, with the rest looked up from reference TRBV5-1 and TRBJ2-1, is KAGVTQTPRYLIKTRGQQVTLSCSPISGHRSVSWYQQTPGQGLQFLFEYFSETQRNKGNFPGRFSGRQFSNSRSEMNVSTLELGDSALYLCASSVYDYYNEQFFGPGTRLTVL.

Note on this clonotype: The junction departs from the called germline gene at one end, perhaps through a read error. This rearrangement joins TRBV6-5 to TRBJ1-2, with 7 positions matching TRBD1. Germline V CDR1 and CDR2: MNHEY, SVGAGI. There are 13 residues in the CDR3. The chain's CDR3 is CVSSQGQARGYTF. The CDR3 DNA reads TGTGTCAGCAGTCAAGGACAGGCGCGAGGCTACACCTTC.

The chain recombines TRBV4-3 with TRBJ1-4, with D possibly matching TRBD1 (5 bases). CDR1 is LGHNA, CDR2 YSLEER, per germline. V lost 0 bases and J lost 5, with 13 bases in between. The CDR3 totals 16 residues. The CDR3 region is CASSQDEGTDNEKLFF. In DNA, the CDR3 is TGCGCCAGCAGCCAAGATGAGGGGACCGACAATGAAAAACTGTTTTTT.

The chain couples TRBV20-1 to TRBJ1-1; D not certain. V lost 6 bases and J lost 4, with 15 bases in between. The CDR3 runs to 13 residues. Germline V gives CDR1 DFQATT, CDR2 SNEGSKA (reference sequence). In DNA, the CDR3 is TGCAGTGCCCACCGACATCAAGGCACTGAAGCTTTCTTT. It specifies CSAHRHQGTEAFF.

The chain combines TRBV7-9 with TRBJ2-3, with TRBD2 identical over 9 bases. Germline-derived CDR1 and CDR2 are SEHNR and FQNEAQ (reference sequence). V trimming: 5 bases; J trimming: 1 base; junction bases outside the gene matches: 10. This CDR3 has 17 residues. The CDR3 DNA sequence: TGTGCCAGCAGCCGGAGACTAGCGGACCCCCGCACAGATACGCAGTATTTT. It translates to CASSRRLADPRTDTQYF.

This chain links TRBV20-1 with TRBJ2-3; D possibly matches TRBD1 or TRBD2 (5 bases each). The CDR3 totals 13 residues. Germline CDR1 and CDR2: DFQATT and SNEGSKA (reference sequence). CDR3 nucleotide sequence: TGCAGGACTTCGGTGGGGGTGGGAGATACGCAGTATTTT. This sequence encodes CRTSVGVGDTQYF.

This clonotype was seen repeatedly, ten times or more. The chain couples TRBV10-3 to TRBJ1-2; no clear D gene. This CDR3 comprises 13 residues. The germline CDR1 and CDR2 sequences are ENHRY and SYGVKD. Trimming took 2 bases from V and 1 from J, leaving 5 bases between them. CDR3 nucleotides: TGTGCCATCAGTGAGCAGAGTAACTATGGCTACACCTTC. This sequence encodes CAISEQSNYGYTF.

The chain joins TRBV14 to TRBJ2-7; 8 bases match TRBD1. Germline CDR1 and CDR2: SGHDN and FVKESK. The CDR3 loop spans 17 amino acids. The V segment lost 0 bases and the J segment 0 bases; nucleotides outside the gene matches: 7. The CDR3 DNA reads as TGTGCCAGCAGCCAAGATTATGGGACAGGCCTCTCCTACGAGCAGTACTTC. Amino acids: CASSQDYGTGLSYEQYF.

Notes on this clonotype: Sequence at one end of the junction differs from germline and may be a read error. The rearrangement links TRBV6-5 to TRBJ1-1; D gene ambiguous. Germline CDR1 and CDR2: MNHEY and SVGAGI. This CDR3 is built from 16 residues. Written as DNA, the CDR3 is TGTGCCAGCAGCTACTCTAGTCTCCGCGCGGACACTGAAGCTTTCTTT. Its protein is CASSYSSLRADTEAFF.

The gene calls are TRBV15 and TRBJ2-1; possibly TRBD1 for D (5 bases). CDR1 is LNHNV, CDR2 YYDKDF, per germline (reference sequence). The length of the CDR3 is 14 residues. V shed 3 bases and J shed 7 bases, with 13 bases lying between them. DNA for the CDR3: TGTGCCACCAGCAGGGACCAGGGAAATAATGAGCAGTTCTTC. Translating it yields CATSRDQGNNEQFF.

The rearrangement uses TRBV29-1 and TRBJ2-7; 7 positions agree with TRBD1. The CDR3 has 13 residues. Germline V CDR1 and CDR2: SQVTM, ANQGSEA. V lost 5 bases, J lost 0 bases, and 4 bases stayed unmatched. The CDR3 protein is CSVSRGLSYEQYF. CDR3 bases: TGCAGCGTTTCGAGGGGGCTCTCCTACGAGCAGTACTTC.

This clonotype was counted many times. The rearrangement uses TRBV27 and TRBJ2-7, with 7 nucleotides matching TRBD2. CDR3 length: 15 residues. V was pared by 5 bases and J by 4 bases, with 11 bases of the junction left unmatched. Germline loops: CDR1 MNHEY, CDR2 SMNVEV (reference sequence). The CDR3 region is CASSPPTSLLYEQYF. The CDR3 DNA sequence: TGTGCCAGCAGTCCCCCGACTAGCCTTCTTTACGAGCAGTACTTC.

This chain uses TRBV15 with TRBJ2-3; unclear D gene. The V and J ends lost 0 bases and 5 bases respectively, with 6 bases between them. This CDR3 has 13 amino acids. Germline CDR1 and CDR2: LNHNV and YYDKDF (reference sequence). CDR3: CATSREVQDTQYF. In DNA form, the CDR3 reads TGTGCCACCAGCAGAGAAGTACAAGATACGCAGTATTTT.

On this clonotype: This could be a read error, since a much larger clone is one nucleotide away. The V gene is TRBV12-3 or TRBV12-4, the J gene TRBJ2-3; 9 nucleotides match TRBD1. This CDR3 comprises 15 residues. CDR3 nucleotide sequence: TGTGTCAGCAATTCCCCGGGACAGGGCGCAGATACGCAGTATTTT. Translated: CVSNSPGQGADTQYF.

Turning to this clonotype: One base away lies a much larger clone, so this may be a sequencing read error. CDR3 nucleotides: TGTGCCAGCAGCTTATGGTGTGCTGTTGGCAGCGAGCAGTACTTC. It codes for CASSLWCAVGSEQYF. The chain combines TRBV7-9 with TRBJ2-7; D not resolved. Germline loops: CDR1 SEHNR, CDR2 FQNEAQ (reference sequence). The CDR3 is 15 amino acids. V lost 2 bases, J lost 6 bases, and 17 bases lay in between.

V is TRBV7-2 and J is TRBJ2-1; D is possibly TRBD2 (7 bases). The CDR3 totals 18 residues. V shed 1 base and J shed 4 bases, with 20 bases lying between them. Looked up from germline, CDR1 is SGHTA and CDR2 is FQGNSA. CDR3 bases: TGTGCCAGCAGCTTAGACCCTTTAGGGGCGGGGGCTTACAATGAGCAGTTCTTC. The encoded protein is CASSLDPLGAGAYNEQFF. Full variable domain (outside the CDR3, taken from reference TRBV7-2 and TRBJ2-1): GAGVSQSPSNKVTEKGKDVELRCDPISGHTALYWYRQSLGQGLEFLIYFQGNSAPDKSGLPSDRFSAERTGGSVSTLTIQRTQQEDSAVYLCASSLDPLGAGAYNEQFFGPGTRLTVL.

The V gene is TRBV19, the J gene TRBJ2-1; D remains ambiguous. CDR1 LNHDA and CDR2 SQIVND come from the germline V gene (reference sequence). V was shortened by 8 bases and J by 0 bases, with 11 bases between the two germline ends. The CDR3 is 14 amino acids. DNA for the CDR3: TGTGCCAGTGGACCTGTGAGCTCCTACAATGAGCAGTTCTTC. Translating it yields CASGPVSSYNEQFF.

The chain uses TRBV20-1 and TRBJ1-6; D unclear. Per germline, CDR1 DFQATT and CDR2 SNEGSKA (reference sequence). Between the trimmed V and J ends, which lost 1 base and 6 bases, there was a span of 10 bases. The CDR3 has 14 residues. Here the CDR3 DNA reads TGCAGTGCTAGAGTGCCACCCAGTAATTCACCCCTCCACTTT. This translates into CSARVPPSNSPLHF.

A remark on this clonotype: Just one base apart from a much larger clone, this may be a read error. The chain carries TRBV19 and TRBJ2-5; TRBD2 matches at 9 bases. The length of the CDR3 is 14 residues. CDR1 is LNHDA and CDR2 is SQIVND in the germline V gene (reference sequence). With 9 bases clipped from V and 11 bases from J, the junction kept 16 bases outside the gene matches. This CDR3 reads CASCGLAGINEQYF. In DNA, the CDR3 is TGTGCCAGCTGTGGGCTAGCGGGAATCAATGAGCAGTACTTC.

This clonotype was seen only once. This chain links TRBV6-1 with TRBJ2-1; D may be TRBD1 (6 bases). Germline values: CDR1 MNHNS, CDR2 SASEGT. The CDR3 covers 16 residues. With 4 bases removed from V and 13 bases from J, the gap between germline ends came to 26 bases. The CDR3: CASSGSPNTGRETQFF. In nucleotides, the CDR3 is TGTGCCAGCAGTGGGAGCCCGAATACAGGGAGAGAGACCCAGTTCTTC.

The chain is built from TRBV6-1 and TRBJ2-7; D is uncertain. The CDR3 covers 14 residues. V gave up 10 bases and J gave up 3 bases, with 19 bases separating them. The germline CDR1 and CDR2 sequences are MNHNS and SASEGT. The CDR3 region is CAIPSINNDYEQYF. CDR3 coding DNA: TGTGCCATCCCAAGCATAAACAATGACTACGAGCAGTACTTC.

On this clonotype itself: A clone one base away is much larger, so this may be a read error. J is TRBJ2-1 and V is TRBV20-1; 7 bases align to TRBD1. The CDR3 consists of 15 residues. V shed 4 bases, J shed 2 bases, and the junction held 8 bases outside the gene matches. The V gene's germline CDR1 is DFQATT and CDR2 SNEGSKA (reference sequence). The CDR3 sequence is CSAKDRGTAYNEQFF. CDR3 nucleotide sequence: TGCAGTGCTAAAGATAGGGGGACAGCCTACAATGAGCAGTTCTTC.

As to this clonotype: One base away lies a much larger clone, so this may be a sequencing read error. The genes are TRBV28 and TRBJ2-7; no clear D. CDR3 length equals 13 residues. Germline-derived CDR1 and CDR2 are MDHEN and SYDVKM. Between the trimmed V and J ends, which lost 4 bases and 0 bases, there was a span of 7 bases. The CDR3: CASSCADSYEQYF. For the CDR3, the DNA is TGTGCCAGCAGTTGTGCAGACTCCTACGAGCAGTACTTC.

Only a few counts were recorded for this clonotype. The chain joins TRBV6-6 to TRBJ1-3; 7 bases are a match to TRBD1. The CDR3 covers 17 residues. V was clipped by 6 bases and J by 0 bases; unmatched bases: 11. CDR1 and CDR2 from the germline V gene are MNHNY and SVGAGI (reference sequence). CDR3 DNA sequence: TGTGCCAGCAGCCATCCGACAGGGTTCAACTCTGGAAACACCATATATTTT. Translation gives CASSHPTGFNSGNTIYF.